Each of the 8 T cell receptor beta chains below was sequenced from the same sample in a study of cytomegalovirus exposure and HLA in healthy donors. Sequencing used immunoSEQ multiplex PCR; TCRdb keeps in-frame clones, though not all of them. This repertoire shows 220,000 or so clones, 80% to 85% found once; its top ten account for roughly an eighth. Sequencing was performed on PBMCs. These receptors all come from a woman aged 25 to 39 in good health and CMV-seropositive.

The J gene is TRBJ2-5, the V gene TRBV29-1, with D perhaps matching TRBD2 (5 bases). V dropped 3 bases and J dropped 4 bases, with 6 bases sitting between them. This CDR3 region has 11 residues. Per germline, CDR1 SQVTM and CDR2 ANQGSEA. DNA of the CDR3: TGCAGCGTTGATGAGGGAGAGACCCAGTACTTC. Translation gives CSVDEGETQYF.

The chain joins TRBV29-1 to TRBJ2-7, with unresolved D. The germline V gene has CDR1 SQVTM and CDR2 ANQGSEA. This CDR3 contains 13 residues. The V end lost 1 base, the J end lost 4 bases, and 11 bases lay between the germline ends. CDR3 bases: TGCAGCGTTGAAGCTGGGTCCGATTACGAGCAGTACTTC. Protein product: CSVEAGSDYEQYF.

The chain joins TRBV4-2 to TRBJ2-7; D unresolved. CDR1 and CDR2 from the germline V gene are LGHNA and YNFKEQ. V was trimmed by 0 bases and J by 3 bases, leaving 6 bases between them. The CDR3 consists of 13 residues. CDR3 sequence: CASSQDGHYEQYF. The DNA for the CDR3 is TGTGCCAGCAGCCAAGACGGCCACTACGAGCAGTACTTC.

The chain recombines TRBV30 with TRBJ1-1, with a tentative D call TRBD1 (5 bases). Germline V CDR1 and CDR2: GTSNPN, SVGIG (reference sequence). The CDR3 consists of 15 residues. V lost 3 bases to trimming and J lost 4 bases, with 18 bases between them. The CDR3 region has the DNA TGTGCCTGGAGGACCGGGCAGGGTTTGGGCACTGAAGCTTTCTTT. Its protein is CAWRTGQGLGTEAFF.

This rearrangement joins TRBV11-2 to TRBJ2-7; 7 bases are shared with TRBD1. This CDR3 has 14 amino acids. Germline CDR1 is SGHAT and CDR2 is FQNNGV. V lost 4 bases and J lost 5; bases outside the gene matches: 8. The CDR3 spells CASSSWGQNHEQYF. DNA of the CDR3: TGTGCCAGCAGCTCGTGGGGACAGAACCACGAGCAGTACTTC.

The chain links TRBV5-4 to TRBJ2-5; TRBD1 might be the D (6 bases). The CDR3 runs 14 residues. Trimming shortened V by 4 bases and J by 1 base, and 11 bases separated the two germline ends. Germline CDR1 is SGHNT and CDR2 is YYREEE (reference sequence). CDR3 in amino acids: CASSHRQVQETQYF. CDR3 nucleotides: TGTGCCAGCAGCCACAGACAGGTCCAAGAGACCCAGTACTTC.

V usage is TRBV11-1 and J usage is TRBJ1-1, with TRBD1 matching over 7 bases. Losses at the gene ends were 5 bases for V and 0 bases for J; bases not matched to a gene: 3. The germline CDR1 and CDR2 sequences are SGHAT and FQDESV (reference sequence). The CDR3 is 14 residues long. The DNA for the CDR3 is TGTGCCAGCAGCCCGGGGACAGTGAACACTGAAGCTTTCTTT. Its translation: CASSPGTVNTEAFF.

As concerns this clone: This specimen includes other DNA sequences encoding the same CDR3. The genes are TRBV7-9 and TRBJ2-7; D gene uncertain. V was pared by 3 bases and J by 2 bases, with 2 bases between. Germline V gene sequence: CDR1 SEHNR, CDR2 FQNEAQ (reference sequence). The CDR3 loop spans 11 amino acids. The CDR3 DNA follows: TGTGCCAGCAGCTTGACCTACGAGCAGTACTTC. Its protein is CASSLTYEQYF. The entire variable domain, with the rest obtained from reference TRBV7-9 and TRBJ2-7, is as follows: DTGVSQNPRHKITKRGQNVTFRCDPISEHNRLYWYRQTLGQGPEFLTYFQNEAQLEKSRLLSDRFSAERPKGSFSTLEIQRTEQGDSAMYLCASSLTYEQYFGPGTRLTVT.